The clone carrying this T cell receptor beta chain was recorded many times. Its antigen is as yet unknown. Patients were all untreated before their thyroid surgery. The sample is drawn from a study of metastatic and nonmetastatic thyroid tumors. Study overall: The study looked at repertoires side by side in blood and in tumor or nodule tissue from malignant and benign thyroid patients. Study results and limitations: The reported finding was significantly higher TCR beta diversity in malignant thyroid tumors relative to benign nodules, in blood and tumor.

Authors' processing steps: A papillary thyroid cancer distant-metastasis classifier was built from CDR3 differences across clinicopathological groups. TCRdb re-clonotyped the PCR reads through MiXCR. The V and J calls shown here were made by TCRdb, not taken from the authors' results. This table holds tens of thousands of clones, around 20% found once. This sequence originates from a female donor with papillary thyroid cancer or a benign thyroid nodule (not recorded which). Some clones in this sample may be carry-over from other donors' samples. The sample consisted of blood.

The CDR3, as DNA: TGCGCCAGCAGCTCGGGACAGACCTACGAGCAGTACTTC. This gives the protein CASSSGQTYEQYF. This rearrangement joins TRBV5-1 to TRBJ2-7; 7 bases match TRBD1. The V and J ends lost 3 bases and 2 bases, in that order; junction bases with no gene match: 2. The length of the CDR3 is 13 residues. The germline gives CDR1 SGHRS, CDR2 YFSETQ.